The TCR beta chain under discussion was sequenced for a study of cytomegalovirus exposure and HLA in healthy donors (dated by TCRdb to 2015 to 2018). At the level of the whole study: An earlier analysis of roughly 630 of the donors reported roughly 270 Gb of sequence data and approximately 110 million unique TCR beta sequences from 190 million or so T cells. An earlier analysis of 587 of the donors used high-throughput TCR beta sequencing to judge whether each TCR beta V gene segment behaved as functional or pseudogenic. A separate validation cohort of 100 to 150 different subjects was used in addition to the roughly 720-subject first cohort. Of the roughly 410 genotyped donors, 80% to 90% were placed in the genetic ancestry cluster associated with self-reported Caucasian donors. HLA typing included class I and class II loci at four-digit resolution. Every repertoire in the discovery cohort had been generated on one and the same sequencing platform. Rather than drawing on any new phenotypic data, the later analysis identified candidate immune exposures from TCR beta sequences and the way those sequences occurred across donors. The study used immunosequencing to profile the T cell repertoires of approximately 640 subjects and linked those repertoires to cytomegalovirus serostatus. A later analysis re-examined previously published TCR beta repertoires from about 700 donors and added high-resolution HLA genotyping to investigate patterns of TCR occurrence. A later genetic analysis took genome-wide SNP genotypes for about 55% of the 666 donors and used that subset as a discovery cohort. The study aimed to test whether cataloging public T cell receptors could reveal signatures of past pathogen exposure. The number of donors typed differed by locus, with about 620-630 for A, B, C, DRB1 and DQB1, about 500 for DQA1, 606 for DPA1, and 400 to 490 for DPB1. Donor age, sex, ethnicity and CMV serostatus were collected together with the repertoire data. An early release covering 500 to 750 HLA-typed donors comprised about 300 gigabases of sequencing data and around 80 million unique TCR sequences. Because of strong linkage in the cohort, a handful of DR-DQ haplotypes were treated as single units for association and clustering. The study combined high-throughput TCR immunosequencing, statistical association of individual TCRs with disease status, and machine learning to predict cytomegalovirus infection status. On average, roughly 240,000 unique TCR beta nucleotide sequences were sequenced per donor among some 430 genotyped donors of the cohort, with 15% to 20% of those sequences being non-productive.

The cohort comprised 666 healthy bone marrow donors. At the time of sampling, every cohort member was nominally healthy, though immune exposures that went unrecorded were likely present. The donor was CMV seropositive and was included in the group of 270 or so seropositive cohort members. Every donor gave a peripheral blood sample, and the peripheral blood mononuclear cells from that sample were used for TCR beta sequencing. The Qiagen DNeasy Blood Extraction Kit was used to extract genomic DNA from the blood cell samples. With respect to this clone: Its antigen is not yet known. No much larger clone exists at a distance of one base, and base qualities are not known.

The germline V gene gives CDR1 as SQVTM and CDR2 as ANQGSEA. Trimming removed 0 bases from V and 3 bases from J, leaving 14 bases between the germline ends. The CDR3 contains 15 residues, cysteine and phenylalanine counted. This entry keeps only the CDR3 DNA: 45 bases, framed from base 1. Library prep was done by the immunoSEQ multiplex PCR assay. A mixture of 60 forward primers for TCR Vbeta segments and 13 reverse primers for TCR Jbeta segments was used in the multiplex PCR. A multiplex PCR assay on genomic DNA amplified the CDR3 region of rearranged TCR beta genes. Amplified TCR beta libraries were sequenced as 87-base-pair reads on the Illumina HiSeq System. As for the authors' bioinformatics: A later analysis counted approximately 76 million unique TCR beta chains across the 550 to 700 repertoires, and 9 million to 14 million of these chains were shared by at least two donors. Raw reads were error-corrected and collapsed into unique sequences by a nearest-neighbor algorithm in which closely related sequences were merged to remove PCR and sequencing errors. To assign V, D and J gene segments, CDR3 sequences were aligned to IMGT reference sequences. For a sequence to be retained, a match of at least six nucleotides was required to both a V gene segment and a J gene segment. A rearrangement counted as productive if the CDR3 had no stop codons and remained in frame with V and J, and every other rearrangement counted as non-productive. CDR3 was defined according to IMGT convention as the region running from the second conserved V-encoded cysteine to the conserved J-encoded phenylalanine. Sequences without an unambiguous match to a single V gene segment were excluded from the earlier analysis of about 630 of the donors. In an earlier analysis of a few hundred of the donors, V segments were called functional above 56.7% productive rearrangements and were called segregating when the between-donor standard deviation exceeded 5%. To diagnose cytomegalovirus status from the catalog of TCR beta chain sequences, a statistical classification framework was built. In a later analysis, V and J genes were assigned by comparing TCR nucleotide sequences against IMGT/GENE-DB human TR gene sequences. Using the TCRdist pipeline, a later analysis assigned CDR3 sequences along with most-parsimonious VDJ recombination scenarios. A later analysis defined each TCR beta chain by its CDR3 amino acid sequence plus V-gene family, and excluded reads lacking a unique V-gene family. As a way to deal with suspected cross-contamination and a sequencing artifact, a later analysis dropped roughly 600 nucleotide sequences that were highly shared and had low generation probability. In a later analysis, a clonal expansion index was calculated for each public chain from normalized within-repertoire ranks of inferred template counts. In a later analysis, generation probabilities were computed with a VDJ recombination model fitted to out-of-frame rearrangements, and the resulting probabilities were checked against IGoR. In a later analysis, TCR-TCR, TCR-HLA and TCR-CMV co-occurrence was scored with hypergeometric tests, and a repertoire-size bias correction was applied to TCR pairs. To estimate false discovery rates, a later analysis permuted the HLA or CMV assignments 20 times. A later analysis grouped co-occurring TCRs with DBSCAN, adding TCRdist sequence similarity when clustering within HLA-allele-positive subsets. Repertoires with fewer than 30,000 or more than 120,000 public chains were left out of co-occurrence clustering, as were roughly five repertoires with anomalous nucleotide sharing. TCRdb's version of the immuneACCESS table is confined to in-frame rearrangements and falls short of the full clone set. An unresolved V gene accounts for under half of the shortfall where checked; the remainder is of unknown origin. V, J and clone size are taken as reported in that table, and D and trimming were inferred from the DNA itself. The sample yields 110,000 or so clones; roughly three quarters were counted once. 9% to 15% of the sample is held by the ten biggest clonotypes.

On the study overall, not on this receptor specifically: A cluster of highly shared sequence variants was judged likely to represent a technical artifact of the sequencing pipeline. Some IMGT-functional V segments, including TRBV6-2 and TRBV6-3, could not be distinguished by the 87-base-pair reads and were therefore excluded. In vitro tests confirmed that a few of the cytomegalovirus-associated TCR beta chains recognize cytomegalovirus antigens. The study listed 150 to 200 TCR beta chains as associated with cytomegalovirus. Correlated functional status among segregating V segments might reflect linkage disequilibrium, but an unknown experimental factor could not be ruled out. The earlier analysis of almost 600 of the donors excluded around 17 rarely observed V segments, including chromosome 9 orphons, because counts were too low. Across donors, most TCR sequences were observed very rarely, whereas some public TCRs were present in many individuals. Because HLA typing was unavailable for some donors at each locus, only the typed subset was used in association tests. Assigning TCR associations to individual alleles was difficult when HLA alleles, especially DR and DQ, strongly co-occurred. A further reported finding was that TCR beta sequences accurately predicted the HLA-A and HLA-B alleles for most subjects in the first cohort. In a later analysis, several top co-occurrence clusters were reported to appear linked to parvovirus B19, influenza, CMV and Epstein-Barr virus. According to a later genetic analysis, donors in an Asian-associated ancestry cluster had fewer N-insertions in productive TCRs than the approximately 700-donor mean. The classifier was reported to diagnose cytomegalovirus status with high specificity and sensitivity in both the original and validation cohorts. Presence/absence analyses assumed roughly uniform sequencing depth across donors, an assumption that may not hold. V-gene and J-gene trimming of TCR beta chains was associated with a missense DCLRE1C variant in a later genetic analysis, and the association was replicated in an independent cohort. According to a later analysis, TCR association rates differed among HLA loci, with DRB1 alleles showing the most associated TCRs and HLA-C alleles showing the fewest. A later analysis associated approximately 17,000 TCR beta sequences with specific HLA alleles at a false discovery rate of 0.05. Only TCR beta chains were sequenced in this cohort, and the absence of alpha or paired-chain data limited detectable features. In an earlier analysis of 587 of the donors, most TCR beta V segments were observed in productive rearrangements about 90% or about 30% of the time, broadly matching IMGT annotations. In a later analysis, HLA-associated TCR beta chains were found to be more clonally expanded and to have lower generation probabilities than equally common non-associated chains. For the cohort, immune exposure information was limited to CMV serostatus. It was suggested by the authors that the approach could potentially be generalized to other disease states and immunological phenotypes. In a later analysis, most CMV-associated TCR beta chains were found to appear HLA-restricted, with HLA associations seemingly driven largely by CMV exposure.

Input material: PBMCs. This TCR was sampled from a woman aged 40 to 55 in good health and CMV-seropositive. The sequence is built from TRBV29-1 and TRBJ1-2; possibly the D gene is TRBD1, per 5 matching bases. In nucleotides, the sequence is TGCAGCGTTGAAGAAGGGGCAGGCCACTACTATGGCTACACCTTC. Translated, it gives CSVEEGAGHYYGYTF.